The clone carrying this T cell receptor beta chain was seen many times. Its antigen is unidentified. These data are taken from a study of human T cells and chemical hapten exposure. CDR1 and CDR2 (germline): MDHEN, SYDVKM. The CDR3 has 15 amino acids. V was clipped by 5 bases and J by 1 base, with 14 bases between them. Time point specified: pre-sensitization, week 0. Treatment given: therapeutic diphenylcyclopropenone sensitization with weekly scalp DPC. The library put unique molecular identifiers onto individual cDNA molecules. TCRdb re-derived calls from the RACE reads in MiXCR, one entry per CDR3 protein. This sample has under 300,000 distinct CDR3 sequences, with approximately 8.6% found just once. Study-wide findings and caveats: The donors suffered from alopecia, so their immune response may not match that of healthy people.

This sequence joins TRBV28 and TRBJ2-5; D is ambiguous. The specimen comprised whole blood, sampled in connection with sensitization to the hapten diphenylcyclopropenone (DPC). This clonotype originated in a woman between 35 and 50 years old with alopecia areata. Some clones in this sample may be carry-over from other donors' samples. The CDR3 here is CASSPPLWGQETQYF. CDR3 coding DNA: TGTGCCAGCAGTCCACCCCTCTGGGGCCAAGAGACCCAGTACTTC.